The rows below give T cell receptor beta chains drawn from one sample of a study of cytomegalovirus exposure and HLA in healthy donors. TCRdb's copy holds only in-frame clones and misses some; the assay was immunoSEQ multiplex PCR. The repertoire holds roughly 150,000 clones, with over 80% as singletons. The specimen was PBMCs. The origin of the receptors is a boy aged 2 to 10 in good health and CMV-seronegative. CDR3s include the opening cysteine and the closing phenylalanine or tryptophan. The D gene is left open where the match is weak. Expanded clones get a size class; other rows say once, few or many, or leave the size out.

v_call	d_call	cdr3_length	clone_size	j_call	cdr3_aa	cdr3_nt
TRBV6-4	TRBD1	14	.	TRBJ1-1	CASRNRGTNTEAFF	TGTGCCAGCAGGAACAGGGGTACGAACACTGAAGCTTTCTTT
TRBV7-2	.	14	.	TRBJ1-1	CASSAQQALTEAFF	TGTGCCAGCAGCGCCCAACAGGCCCTCACTGAAGCTTTCTTT
TRBV4-1	.	16	.	TRBJ1-3	CASSPWGVSSGNTIYF	TGCGCCAGCAGCCCGTGGGGGGTGAGCTCTGGAAACACCATATATTTT
TRBV28	.	16	.	TRBJ2-5	CASSSAGEPQGETQYF	TGTGCCAGCAGTTCGGCGGGCGAGCCTCAGGGGGAGACCCAGTACTTC
TRBV27	TRBD2	18	.	TRBJ2-1	CASSKRVTSGGPYNEQFF	TGTGCCAGCAGCAAAAGGGTAACTAGCGGGGGACCCTACAATGAGCAGTTCTTC
TRBV2	TRBD1	15	.	TRBJ1-2	CASSEGRGPGYGYTF	TGTGCCAGCAGTGAAGGAAGGGGGCCTGGCTATGGCTACACCTTC
TRBV25-1	TRBD1	16	few	TRBJ2-4	CASRVGQVRAKNIQYF	TGTGCCAGCAGAGTTGGACAGGTCCGAGCCAAAAACATTCAGTACTTC
TRBV10-3	.	16	.	TRBJ1-3	CAISESIRSSGNTIYF	TGTGCCATCAGTGAGTCTATAAGGAGCTCTGGAAACACCATATATTTT
TRBV7-8	TRBD2	16	once	TRBJ2-2	CASSYTGAGGTGELFF	TGTGCCAGCAGCTATACCGGGGCGGGAGGCACCGGGGAGCTGTTTTTT
TRBV18	.	14	.	TRBJ1-2	CASSPPGANYGYTF	TGTGCCAGCTCACCACCGGGGGCCAACTATGGCTACACCTTC